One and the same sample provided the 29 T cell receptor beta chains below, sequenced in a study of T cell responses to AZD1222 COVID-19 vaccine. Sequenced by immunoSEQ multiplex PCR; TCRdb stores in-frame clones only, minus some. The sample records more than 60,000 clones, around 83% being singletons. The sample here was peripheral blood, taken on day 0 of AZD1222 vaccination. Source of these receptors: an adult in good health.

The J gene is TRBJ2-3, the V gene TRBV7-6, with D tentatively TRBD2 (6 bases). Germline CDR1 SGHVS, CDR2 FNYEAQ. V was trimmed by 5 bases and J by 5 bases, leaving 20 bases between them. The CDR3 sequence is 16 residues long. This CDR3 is CASSPGSGALGDTQYF. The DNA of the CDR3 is TGTGCCAGCAGCCCCGGTAGCGGAGCCTTGGGAGATACGCAGTATTTT.

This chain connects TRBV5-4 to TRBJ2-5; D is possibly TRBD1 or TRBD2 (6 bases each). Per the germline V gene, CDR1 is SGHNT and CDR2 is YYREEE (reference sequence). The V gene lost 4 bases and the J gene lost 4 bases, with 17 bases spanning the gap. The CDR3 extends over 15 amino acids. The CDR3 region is CASSPVGGLVETQYF. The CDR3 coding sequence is TGTGCCAGCAGCCCGGTAGGGGGGTTGGTAGAGACCCAGTACTTC.

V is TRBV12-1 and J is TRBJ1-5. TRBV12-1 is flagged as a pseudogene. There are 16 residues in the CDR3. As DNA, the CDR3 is TGTGCCAGCAGCTTTGCGGGGGTTTATAGCAATCAGCCCCAGCATTTT. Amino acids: CASSFAGVYSNQPQHF.

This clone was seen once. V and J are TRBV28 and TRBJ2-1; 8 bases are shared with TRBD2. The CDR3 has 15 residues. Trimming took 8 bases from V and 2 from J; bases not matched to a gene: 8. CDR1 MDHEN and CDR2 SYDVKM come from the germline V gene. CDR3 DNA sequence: TGTGCCAGCGGGGGTAGCGGGACTCCCTACAATGAGCAGTTCTTC. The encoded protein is CASGGSGTPYNEQFF.

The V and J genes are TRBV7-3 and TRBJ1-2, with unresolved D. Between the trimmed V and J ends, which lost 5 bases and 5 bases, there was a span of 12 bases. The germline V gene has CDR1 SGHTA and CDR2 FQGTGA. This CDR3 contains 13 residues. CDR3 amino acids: CASSPDVGYGYTF. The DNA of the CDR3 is TGTGCCAGCAGCCCGGACGTGGGGTATGGCTACACCTTC.

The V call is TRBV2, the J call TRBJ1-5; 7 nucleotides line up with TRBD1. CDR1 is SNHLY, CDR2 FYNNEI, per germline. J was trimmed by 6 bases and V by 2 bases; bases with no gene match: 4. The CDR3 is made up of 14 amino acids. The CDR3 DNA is TGTGCCAGCAGTGAACTGACAGGGTTTCAGCCCCAGCATTTT. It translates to CASSELTGFQPQHF.

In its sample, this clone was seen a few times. CDR3 bases: TGTGCCAGTTCCGGTGGCGCGGGAGGCGGTCATCAGCCCCAGCATTTT. Its translation: CASSGGAGGGHQPQHF. V gene TRBV19 combines with J gene TRBJ1-5; D unclear. The V gene's germline CDR1 is LNHDA and CDR2 SQIVND (reference sequence). Between the trimmed V and J ends, which lost 8 bases and 5 bases, there was a span of 22 bases. This CDR3 comprises 16 residues. Based on the CDR3 plus reference TRBV19 and TRBJ1-5, the full variable domain is DGGITQSPKYLFRKEGQNVTLSCEQNLNHDAMYWYRQDPGQGLRLIYYSQIVNDFQKGDIAEGYSVSREKKESFPLTVTSAQKNPTAFYLCASSGGAGGGHQPQHFGDGTRLSIL.

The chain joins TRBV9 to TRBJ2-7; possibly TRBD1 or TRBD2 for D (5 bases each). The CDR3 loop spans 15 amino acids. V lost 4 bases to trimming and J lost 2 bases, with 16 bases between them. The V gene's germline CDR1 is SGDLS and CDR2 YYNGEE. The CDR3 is CASSFRRGDPYEQYF. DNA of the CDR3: TGTGCCAGCAGCTTCCGACGAGGGGACCCCTACGAGCAGTACTTC.

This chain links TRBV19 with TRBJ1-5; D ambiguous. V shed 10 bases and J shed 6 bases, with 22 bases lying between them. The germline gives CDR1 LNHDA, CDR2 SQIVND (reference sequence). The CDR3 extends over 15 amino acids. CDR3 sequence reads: CATYTADGSGQPQHF. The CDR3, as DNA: TGTGCCACGTACACGGCCGACGGGTCGGGTCAGCCCCAGCATTTT.

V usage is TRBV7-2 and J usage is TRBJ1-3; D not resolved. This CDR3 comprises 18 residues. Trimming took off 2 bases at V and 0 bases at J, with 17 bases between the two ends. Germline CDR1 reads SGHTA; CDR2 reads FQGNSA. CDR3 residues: CASSLLGGVAGSGNTIYF. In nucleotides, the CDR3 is TGTGCCAGCAGCTTACTGGGCGGGGTGGCAGGCTCTGGAAACACCATATATTTT.

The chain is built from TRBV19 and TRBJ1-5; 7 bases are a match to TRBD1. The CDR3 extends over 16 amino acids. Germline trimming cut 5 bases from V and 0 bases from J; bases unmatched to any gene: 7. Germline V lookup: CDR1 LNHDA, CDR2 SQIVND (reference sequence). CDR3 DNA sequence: TGTGCCAGTAGTCAGGGGGAAGTGGGTAGCAATCAGCCCCAGCATTTT. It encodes CASSQGEVGSNQPQHF.

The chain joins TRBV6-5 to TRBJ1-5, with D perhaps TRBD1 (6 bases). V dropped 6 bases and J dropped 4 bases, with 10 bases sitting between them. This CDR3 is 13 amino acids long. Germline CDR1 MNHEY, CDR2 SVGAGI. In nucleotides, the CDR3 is TGTGCCAGCAGACCGGGGGCTAATCAGCCCCAGCATTTT. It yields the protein CASRPGANQPQHF.

The chain's CDR3 is CASSLGAANTGELFF. The CDR3 coding sequence is TGTGCCAGCAGCTTGGGGGCCGCGAACACCGGGGAGCTGTTTTTT. The V and J genes are TRBV11-2 and TRBJ2-2; TRBD1 might be the D (6 bases). The CDR3 is 15 residues long. Trimming removed 3 bases at V and 0 bases at J, with 8 bases between. CDR1 is SGHAT and CDR2 is FQNNGV in the germline V gene.

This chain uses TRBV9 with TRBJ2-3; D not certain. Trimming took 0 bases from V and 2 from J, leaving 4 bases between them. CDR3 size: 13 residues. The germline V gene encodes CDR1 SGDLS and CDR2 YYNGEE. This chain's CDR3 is CASSVAATDTQYF. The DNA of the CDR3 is TGTGCCAGCAGCGTAGCAGCCACAGATACGCAGTATTTT.

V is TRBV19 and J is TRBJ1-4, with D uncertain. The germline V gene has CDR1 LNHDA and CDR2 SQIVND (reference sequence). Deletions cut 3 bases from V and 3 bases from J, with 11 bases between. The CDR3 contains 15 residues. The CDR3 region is CASSIGQSPNEKLFF. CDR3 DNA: TGTGCCAGTAGTATCGGGCAGAGTCCTAATGAAAAACTGTTTTTT.

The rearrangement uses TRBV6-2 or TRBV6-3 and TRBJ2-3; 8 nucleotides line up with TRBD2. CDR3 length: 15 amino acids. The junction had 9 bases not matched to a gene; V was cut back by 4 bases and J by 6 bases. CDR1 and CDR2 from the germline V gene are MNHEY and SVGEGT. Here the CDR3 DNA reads TGTGCCAGCAGTTGGAGCGGGAGCCCCTGGGATACGCAGTATTTT. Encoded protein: CASSWSGSPWDTQYF.

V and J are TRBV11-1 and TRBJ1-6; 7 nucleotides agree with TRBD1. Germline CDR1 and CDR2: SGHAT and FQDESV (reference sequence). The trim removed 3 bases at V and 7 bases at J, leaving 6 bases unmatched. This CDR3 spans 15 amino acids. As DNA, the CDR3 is TGTGCCAGCAGCTTTGGGGACAGAGCCAATTCACCCCTCCACTTT. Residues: CASSFGDRANSPLHF.

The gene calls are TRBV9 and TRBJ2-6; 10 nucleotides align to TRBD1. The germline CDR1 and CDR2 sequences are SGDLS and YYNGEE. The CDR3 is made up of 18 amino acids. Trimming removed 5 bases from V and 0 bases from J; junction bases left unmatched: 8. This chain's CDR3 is CASSSSGTGASGANVLTF. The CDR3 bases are TGTGCCAGCAGTTCATCCGGGACAGGGGCCTCTGGGGCCAACGTCCTGACTTTC.

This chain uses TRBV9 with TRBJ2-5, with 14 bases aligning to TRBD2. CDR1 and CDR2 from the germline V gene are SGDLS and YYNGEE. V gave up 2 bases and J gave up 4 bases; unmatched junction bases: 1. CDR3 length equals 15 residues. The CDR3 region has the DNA TGTGCCAGCAGCGTCGGGACTAGCGGGAGAGAGACCCAGTACTTC. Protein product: CASSVGTSGRETQYF. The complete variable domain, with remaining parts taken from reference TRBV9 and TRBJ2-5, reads DSGVTQTPKHLITATGQRVTLRCSPRSGDLSVYWYQQSLDQGLQFLIQYYNGEERAKGNILERFSAQQFPDLHSELNLSSLELGDSALYFCASSVGTSGRETQYFGPGTRLLVL.

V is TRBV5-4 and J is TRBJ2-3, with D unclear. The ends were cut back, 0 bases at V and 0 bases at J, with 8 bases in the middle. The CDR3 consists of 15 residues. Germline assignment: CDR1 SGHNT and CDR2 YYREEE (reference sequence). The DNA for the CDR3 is TGTGCCAGCAGCTTGGATCCGCGAAGCACAGATACGCAGTATTTT. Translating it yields CASSLDPRSTDTQYF.

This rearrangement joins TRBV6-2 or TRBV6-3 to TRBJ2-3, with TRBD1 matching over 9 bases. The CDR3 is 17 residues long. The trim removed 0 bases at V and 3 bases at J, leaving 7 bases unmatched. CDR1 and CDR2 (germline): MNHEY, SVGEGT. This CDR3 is CASSYSRGTGTTDTQYF. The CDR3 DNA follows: TGTGCCAGCAGTTACTCCCGCGGGACAGGGACAACAGATACGCAGTATTTT.

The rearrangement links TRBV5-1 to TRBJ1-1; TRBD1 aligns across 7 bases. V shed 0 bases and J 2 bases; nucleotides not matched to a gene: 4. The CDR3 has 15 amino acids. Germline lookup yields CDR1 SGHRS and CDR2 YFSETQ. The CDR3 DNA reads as TGCGCCAGCAGCTTGGCGCCAGGGGGTAACACTGAAGCTTTCTTT. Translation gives CASSLAPGGNTEAFF.

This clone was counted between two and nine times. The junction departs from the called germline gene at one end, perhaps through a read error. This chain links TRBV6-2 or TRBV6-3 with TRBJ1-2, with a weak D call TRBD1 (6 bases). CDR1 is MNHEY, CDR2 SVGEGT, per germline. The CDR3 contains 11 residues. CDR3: CASSADSRAYF. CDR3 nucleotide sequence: TGTGCCAGCAGTGCGGACAGCCGGGCTTACTTC.

The DNA for the CDR3 is TGTGCCAGCTCACCTGACACGGGAGGCTATGGCTACACCTTC. Translation gives CASSPDTGGYGYTF. The chain links TRBV18 to TRBJ1-2; no firm D call. Germline CDR1 and CDR2: KGHSH and LQKENI. V was pared by 3 bases and J by 4 bases, with 12 bases between. This CDR3 contains 14 residues.

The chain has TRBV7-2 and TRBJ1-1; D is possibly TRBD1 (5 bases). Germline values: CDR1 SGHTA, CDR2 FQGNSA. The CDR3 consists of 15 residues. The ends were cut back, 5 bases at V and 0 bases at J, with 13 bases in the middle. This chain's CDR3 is CASSAGGTVNTEAFF. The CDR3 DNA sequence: TGTGCCAGCAGCGCTGGGGGGACGGTGAACACTGAAGCTTTCTTT.

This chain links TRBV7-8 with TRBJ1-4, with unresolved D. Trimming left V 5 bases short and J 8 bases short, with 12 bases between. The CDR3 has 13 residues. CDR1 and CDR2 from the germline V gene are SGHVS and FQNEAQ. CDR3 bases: TGTGCCAGCAGCCCTGAAGGGCGGGAAAAACTGTTTTTT. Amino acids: CASSPEGREKLFF.

CDR3 amino acids: CASSLHPFKAGDLGTDTQYF. Here the CDR3 DNA reads TGTGCCAGCAGTTTACACCCGTTTAAAGCGGGAGATCTCGGCACAGATACGCAGTATTTT. The chain uses TRBV28 and TRBJ2-3, with 8 bases that match TRBD2. J lost 1 base, V lost 2 bases, and 17 bases had no gene match. This CDR3 contains 20 residues. Germline V gene data show CDR1 as MDHEN and CDR2 as SYDVKM. Together with reference TRBV28 and TRBJ2-3, the CDR3 gives the full variable domain: DVKVTQSSRYLVKRTGEKVFLECVQDMDHENMFWYRQDPGLGLRLIYFSYDVKMKEKGDIPEGYSVSREKKERFSLILESASTNQTSMYLCASSLHPFKAGDLGTDTQYFGPGTRLTVL.

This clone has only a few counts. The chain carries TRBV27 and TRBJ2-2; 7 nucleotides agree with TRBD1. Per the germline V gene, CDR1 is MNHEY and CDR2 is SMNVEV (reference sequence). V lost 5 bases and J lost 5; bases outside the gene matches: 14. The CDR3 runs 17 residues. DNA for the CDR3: TGTGCCAGCAGTGTCCACAGGGGAGTGATGGGAACCGGGGAGCTGTTTTTT. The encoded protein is CASSVHRGVMGTGELFF.

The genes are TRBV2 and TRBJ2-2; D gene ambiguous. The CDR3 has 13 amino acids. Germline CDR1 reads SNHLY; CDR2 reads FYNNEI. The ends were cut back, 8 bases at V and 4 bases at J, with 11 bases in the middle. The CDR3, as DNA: TGTGCCAGCTATTTAAGATTCACCGGGGAGCTGTTTTTT. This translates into CASYLRFTGELFF.